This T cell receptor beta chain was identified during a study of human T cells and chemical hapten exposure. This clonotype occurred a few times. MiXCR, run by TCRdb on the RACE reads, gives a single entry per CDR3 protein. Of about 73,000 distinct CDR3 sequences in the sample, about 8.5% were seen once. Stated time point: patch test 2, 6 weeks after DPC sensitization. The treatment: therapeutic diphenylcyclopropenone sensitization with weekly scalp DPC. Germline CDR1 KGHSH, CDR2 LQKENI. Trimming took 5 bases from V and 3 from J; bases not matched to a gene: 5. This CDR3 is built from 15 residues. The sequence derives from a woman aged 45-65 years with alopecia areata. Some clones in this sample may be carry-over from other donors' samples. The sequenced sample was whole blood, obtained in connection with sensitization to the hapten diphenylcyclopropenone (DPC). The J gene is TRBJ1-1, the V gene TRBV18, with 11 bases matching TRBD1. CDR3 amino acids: CASSGLGQGDTEAFF. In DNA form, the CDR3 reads TGTGCCAGCTCAGGACTGGGACAGGGGGACACTGAAGCTTTCTTT.